Each of the 9 T cell receptor beta chains below was sequenced from the same sample in a study of blood T cell repertoires in COVID-19. TCRdb's copy holds only in-frame clones and misses some; the assay was immunoSEQ multiplex PCR. The sample records around 300,000 clones, around 90% being singletons. Input material: peripheral blood. These receptor sequences come from a woman aged 40 to 55 who had recovered from COVID-19.

The sample holds a few counts of this clone. The chain has TRBV6-6 and TRBJ2-7; 7 bases align to TRBD1. CDR1 and CDR2 from the germline V gene are MNHNY and SVGAGI (reference sequence). The trim removed 5 bases at V and 3 bases at J, leaving 22 bases unmatched. The CDR3 loop spans 19 amino acids. The CDR3 nucleotides are TGTGCCAGCAGTCGCCGTTTCTATACTCCGGGGACAGTAGACTACGAGCAGTACTTC. Translating gives CASSRRFYTPGTVDYEQYF.

The V and J genes are TRBV4-1 and TRBJ2-1; TRBD2 is a possible D gene (6 bases). CDR3 size: 17 residues. CDR1 MGHRA and CDR2 YSYEKL come from the germline V gene. Trimming cost V 5 bases and J 0 bases, with 17 bases left between them. The CDR3 DNA reads as TGCGCCAGCAGCTCCCCCCTAGCGTCTCGCTCCTACAATGAGCAGTTCTTC. This sequence encodes CASSSPLASRSYNEQFF.

A single count supports this clone. The rearrangement uses TRBV7-2 and TRBJ2-4; unclear D gene. CDR3 length: 16 residues. V was trimmed by 3 bases and J by 0 bases, leaving 12 bases between them. Germline loops: CDR1 SGHTA, CDR2 FQGNSA. The CDR3, as DNA: TGTGCCAGCAGCTTTACAGTCACGCTAGCCAAAAACATTCAGTACTTC. Protein sequence: CASSFTVTLAKNIQYF. Full variable domain (outside the CDR3, taken from reference TRBV7-2 and TRBJ2-4): GAGVSQSPSNKVTEKGKDVELRCDPISGHTALYWYRQSLGQGLEFLIYFQGNSAPDKSGLPSDRFSAERTGGSVSTLTIQRTQQEDSAVYLCASSFTVTLAKNIQYFGAGTRLSVL.

This clone was observed a few times. This chain joins TRBV28 and TRBJ1-1; D may be TRBD1 (6 bases). Germline CDR1 and CDR2: MDHEN and SYDVKM. V lost 2 bases and J 5 bases, leaving 12 bases between the germline ends. The CDR3 sequence is 14 residues long. CDR3 amino acids: CASSLVGGLTEAFF. The CDR3 nucleotides are TGTGCCAGCAGTTTAGTAGGGGGTTTAACTGAAGCTTTCTTT.

The chain couples TRBV29-1 to TRBJ2-7; no definite D call. The CDR3 has 15 amino acids. The V gene lost 3 bases and the J gene lost 2 bases, with 17 bases spanning the gap. Germline V gene data show CDR1 as SQVTM and CDR2 as ANQGSEA. The CDR3 nucleotides are TGCAGCGTTGATGGGCTTTCACCAACGCCCTACGAGCAGTACTTC. It is translated as CSVDGLSPTPYEQYF.

The chain joins TRBV9 to TRBJ2-1; D unresolved. Trimming left V 3 bases short and J 6 bases short, with 10 bases between. The CDR3 has 13 amino acids. The V gene's germline CDR1 is SGDLS and CDR2 YYNGEE. The CDR3 DNA is TGTGCCAGCAGCGCGCGAGAGATCAATGAGCAGTTCTTC. Protein sequence: CASSAREINEQFF.

This clone was observed once. This chain uses TRBV5-1 with TRBJ2-7; D perhaps matches TRBD1 (6 bases). CDR3 size: 14 residues. Germline CDR1 and CDR2: SGHRS and YFSETQ. Trimming removed 0 bases at V and 2 bases at J, with 9 bases between. As DNA, the CDR3 is TGCGCCAGCAGCTTGGGGACAGACACCTACGAGCAGTACTTC. Its translation: CASSLGTDTYEQYF.

The rearrangement links TRBV3-1 (or the pseudogene TRBV3-2) to TRBJ2-5; 10 positions agree with TRBD1. Germline V gene lookup returns CDR1 LGHDT and CDR2 YNNKEL (reference sequence). J was trimmed by 13 bases and V by 1 base; bases with no gene match: 6. The CDR3 spans 13 residues. DNA for the CDR3: TGTGCCAGCAGCCAAGGACAGGGGGCGGGATGGTACTTC. Translation: CASSQGQGAGWYF.

The chain has TRBV4-2 and TRBJ2-1; D remains unclear. This CDR3 region has 15 residues. V was cut by 0 bases and J by 0 bases, with 6 bases left in between. Germline V gives CDR1 LGHNA, CDR2 YNFKEQ. Here the CDR3 reads CASSQDRSSYNEQFF. CDR3 DNA: TGTGCCAGCAGCCAAGACCGGAGCTCCTACAATGAGCAGTTCTTC.